The rows below give T cell receptor beta chains drawn from one sample of a study of blood T cell repertoires in COVID-19. Assay: immunoSEQ multiplex PCR; the TCRdb copy retains only in-frame clones and omits some. The profile shows 150,000 or so clones, roughly 70% of them singletons. The sample comprised peripheral blood. Every receptor here comes from an elderly woman with acute or convalescent COVID-19. Both conserved end residues are part of each CDR3. The D gene is left open where the match is weak. Clone size, where shown, is once, few, many, or a class for clones that have expanded.

v_gene	j_gene	d_gene	abundance	CDR3aa	CDR3nt
TRBV19	TRBJ1-4	-	-	CASSITPATNEKLFF	TGTGCCAGCTCGATTACACCTGCAACTAATGAAAAACTGTTTTTT
TRBV3-1/TRBV3-2	TRBJ2-5	TRBD2	-	CASSHTGTSGMDETQYF	TGTGCCAGCAGCCACACCGGGACTAGCGGGATGGACGAGACCCAGTACTTC
TRBV6-2/TRBV6-3	TRBJ2-7	TRBD2	-	CASSWDYYEQYF	TGTGCCAGCAGTTGGGACTACTACGAGCAGTACTTC
TRBV18	TRBJ2-1	TRBD2	-	CASSPPDLAGSNEQFF	TGTGCCAGCTCACCCCCGGATTTAGCGGGTTCCAATGAGCAGTTCTTC
TRBV18	TRBJ1-1	-	-	CASSPGLEPNTEAFF	TGTGCCAGCTCACCCGGGTTGGAGCCGAACACTGAAGCTTTCTTT
TRBV3-1/TRBV3-2	TRBJ2-3	-	-	CASSQAVGGLDTQYF	TGTGCCAGCAGCCAAGCGGTGGGCGGGCTAGATACGCAGTATTTT
TRBV11-2	TRBJ1-3	TRBD1	once	CASSLTGPDGNTIYF	TGTGCCAGCAGCTTGACAGGGCCAGATGGAAACACCATATATTTT
TRBV3-1/TRBV3-2	TRBJ2-5	TRBD2	few	CASSQSGGQTQYF	TGTGCCAGCAGCCAGAGCGGGGGGCAAACCCAGTACTTC
TRBV5-4	TRBJ1-1	TRBD1	few	CASSKEGAPNTEAFF	TGTGCCAGCAGCAAAGAGGGGGCCCCGAACACTGAAGCTTTCTTT
TRBV11-3	TRBJ2-3	-	once	CASSLGSGSLDTQYF	TGTGCCAGCAGCTTAGGTTCGGGGTCACTAGATACGCAGTATTTT
TRBV7-2	TRBJ1-1	TRBD1	-	CASSSRQGGHTEAFF	TGTGCCAGCAGCTCAAGACAGGGAGGTCACACTGAAGCTTTCTTT
TRBV5-1	TRBJ2-5	TRBD2	-	CASSSSGRYGEETQYF	TGCGCCAGCAGCAGTAGCGGGAGGTATGGGGAAGAGACCCAGTACTTC
TRBV18	TRBJ2-4	-	once	CASSPAVLSALAKNIQYF	TGTGCCAGCTCACCGGCGGTTTTAAGTGCCTTAGCCAAAAACATTCAGTACTTC
TRBV19	TRBJ2-7	-	-	CASSINPSEQYF	TGTGCCAGTAGTATAAATCCTTCCGAGCAGTACTTC
TRBV3-1/TRBV3-2	TRBJ2-7	TRBD2	many	CASSQDLSSGISRAEQYF	TGTGCCAGCAGCCAAGATTTGAGTAGCGGGATCTCACGAGCAGAGCAGTACTTC
TRBV11-2	TRBJ1-1	-	-	CASSLVAGGRTEAFF	TGTGCCAGCAGCTTAGTGGCGGGGGGTAGAACTGAAGCTTTCTTT
TRBV11-2	TRBJ1-2	-	-	CASSPGQTYGYTF	TGTGCCAGCAGCCCGGGACAAACCTATGGCTACACCTTC
TRBV19	TRBJ2-5	TRBD2	-	CASSIGASGSGETQYF	TGTGCCAGTAGTATAGGGGCTAGCGGGAGTGGGGAGACCCAGTACTTC
TRBV5-5	TRBJ1-4	TRBD1	-	CASSVQGADEKLFF	TGTGCCAGCAGCGTGCAGGGGGCTGATGAAAAACTGTTTTTT
TRBV30	TRBJ1-5	-	-	CAWRQTEGEGYQPQHF	TGTGCCTGGAGACAAACTGAGGGGGAAGGTTATCAGCCCCAGCATTTT
TRBV3-1/TRBV3-2	TRBJ2-6	TRBD1	-	CASSRYRGPGANVLTF	TGTGCCAGCAGCAGATACAGGGGGCCCGGGGCCAACGTCCTGACTTTC
TRBV6-2/TRBV6-3	TRBJ2-1	TRBD2	-	CASSPGLGTYNEQFF	TGTGCCAGCAGTCCGGGACTAGGGACCTACAATGAGCAGTTCTTC